This T cell receptor beta chain was identified during a study of T cell repertoires in cytomegalovirus infection. Each CDR3 protein gets one entry after TCRdb re-called the reads with MiXCR. The table includes a few hundred thousand distinct CDR3 sequences, approximately 9.5% detected once. The length of the CDR3 is 13 residues. Trimming shortened V by 7 bases and J by 0 bases, and 7 bases separated the two germline ends. Germline loops: CDR1 ENHRY, CDR2 SYGVKD. The chain employs TRBV10-3 and TRBJ1-5; D gene ambiguous. Specimen: PBMCs. The source is a human donor in good health (CMV status not recorded). Some clones in this sample may be carry-over from other donors' samples. The CDR3 DNA follows: TGTGCCATCAATGCCTTTAGCAATCAGCCCCAGCATTTT. Its protein is CAINAFSNQPQHF.